The 26 T cell receptor beta chains below come from one sample, sequenced in a study of OX40 agonist ivuxolimab in advanced cancers. The repertoire was sequenced with immunoSEQ multiplex PCR; TCRdb's copy has only in-frame clones and lacks some. The repertoire holds some 40,000 clones, with about 89% as singletons. The starting material was CD4+ or CD8+ T cells sorted from blood, obtained in a trial of the OX40 agonist ivuxolimab. All receptors come from an adult with an advanced solid tumor such as melanoma, head and neck, liver or kidney cancer.

The J gene is TRBJ2-2, the V gene TRBV11-1, with 7 bases that match TRBD1. CDR3 length: 13 residues. J lost 6 bases, V lost 7 bases, and 5 bases had no gene match. Looked up from germline, CDR1 is SGHAT and CDR2 is FQDESV (reference sequence). CDR3 sequence: CASNPGGAGELFF. For the CDR3, the DNA is TGTGCCAGCAATCCAGGGGGAGCCGGGGAGCTGTTTTTT.

The chain combines TRBV19 with TRBJ2-3; no clear D. With 6 bases removed from V and 0 bases from J, the gap between germline ends came to 7 bases. CDR3 length equals 13 residues. CDR1 is LNHDA and CDR2 is SQIVND in the germline V gene (reference sequence). The CDR3 protein is CASRTTSTDTQYF. The CDR3 region has the DNA TGTGCCAGTAGAACTACGAGCACAGATACGCAGTATTTT.

The chain couples TRBV6-1 to TRBJ2-2; the D gene is possibly TRBD1 (5 bases). Germline CDR1 is MNHNS and CDR2 is SASEGT. The CDR3 runs to 15 residues. V was cut by 8 bases and J by 5 bases, with 18 bases left in between. The CDR3 loop is CASGPWVGATGELFF. The DNA of the CDR3 is TGTGCCAGCGGACCGTGGGTAGGGGCTACCGGGGAGCTGTTTTTT.

This clone appeared once. This chain connects TRBV2 to TRBJ2-3, with D perhaps matching TRBD2 (5 bases). The CDR3 loop spans 13 amino acids. Trimming pared 7 bases from V and 6 bases from J, leaving 14 bases between. Germline loops: CDR1 SNHLY, CDR2 FYNNEI. CDR3 loop: CASNRLAVDTQYF. CDR3 DNA: TGTGCCAGCAATCGTCTAGCTGTTGATACGCAGTATTTT.

The chain has TRBV5-4 and TRBJ2-1; 8 bases are shared with TRBD2. V trimming: 4 bases; J trimming: 2 bases; junction bases outside the gene matches: 17. The CDR3 runs 19 residues. Germline loops: CDR1 SGHNT, CDR2 YYREEE (reference sequence). For the CDR3, the DNA is TGTGCCAGCAGCCCTCGGGGACTAGTGGGGGGTAAAACCTACAATGAGCAGTTCTTC. Residues: CASSPRGLVGGKTYNEQFF.

In nucleotides, the CDR3 is TGTGCCAGCACCCTCACAGGGGATCAGCCCCAGCATTTT. Translated, it gives CASTLTGDQPQHF. V usage is TRBV6-1 and J usage is TRBJ1-5; 7 bases are shared with TRBD1. CDR1 is MNHNS, CDR2 SASEGT, per germline. V was pared by 7 bases and J by 5 bases, with 5 bases of the junction left unmatched. This CDR3 has 13 amino acids.

The V and J genes are TRBV28 and TRBJ2-6; the match to TRBD1 covers 8 bases. The CDR3 totals 18 residues. Trimming took 5 bases from V and 3 from J; bases not matched to a gene: 12. Germline lookup yields CDR1 MDHEN and CDR2 SYDVKM. In DNA form, the CDR3 reads TGTGCCAGCAGTCGGAGGGACAGGACTTACCGTGGGGCCAACGTCCTGACTTTC. Translation: CASSRRDRTYRGANVLTF.

V and J are TRBV7-2 and TRBJ1-2; 7 nucleotides agree with TRBD1. The junction had 11 bases not matched to a gene; V was cut back by 5 bases and J by 5 bases. The germline V gene encodes CDR1 SGHTA and CDR2 FQGNSA. CDR3 length equals 15 residues. The CDR3 reads CASSTEGDSPYGYTF. The CDR3 coding sequence is TGTGCCAGCAGCACGGAGGGGGACAGCCCTTATGGCTACACCTTC.

The chain joins TRBV29-1 to TRBJ2-7; D call uncertain. This CDR3 has 12 residues. Trimming took off 5 bases at V and 3 bases at J, with 11 bases between the two ends. The germline V gene encodes CDR1 SQVTM and CDR2 ANQGSEA. In DNA, the CDR3 is TGCAGCGTTTTTGTTCAGGACTACGAGCAGTACTTC. It specifies CSVFVQDYEQYF.

The chain employs TRBV6-5 and TRBJ2-5; D is ambiguous. The CDR3 extends over 11 amino acids. Germline V lookup: CDR1 MNHEY, CDR2 SVGAGI. V was trimmed by 3 bases and J by 11 bases, leaving 10 bases between them. This CDR3 reads CASSYGRRQYF. DNA of the CDR3: TGTGCCAGCAGTTATGGGCGAAGGCAGTACTTC.

Worth noting for this clone: The conserved final phenylalanine or tryptophan is absent from the CDR3, which likely points to a read error. The V gene is TRBV6-1, the J gene TRBJ1-6, with D hard to call. V was pared by 3 bases and J by 9 bases, with 9 bases between. Germline CDR1 MNHNS, CDR2 SASEGT. CDR3 length: 13 amino acids. The CDR3 DNA reads TGTGCCAGCAGTGAGGGAGAAGGTTCACCCCTCCACCTT. Protein product: CASSEGEGSPLHL.

The chain links TRBV6-1 to TRBJ1-2; no reliable D call. This CDR3 contains 14 residues. Trimming removed 3 bases from V and 5 bases from J, with 13 bases in between. CDR1 MNHNS and CDR2 SASEGT come from the germline V gene. The CDR3 bases are TGTGCCAGCAGTGAGGGCAGGCTCGGATATGGCTACACCTTC. It translates to CASSEGRLGYGYTF.

The V call is TRBV2, the J call TRBJ1-1; 11 bases match TRBD1. CDR1 is SNHLY and CDR2 is FYNNEI in the germline V gene. Trimming removed 10 bases from V and 4 bases from J; junction bases left unmatched: 11. The CDR3 is made up of 15 amino acids. The CDR3 here is CATRTDGTGGTEAFF. The CDR3 DNA sequence: TGTGCCACAAGGACAGATGGGACAGGGGGCACTGAAGCTTTCTTT. Together with reference TRBV2 and TRBJ1-1, the CDR3 gives the full variable domain: EPEVTQTPSHQVTQMGQEVILRCVPISNHLYFYWYRQILGQKVEFLVSFYNNEISEKSEIFDDQFSVERPDGSNFTLKIRSTKLEDSAMYFCATRTDGTGGTEAFFGQGTRLTVV.

V and J are TRBV5-5 and TRBJ2-1; the match to TRBD2 covers 15 bases. Per germline, CDR1 SGHKS and CDR2 YYEKEE (reference sequence). CDR3 length: 15 amino acids. Trimming took 4 bases from V and 8 from J; bases not matched to a gene: 4. In nucleotides, the CDR3 is TGTGCCAGCAGCCCGGGACTAGCGGGGGGTGATGAGCAGTTCTTC. Its protein is CASSPGLAGGDEQFF.

The genes are TRBV7-3 and TRBJ2-1; D unclear. CDR1 is SGHTA and CDR2 is FQGTGA in the germline V gene. V lost 10 bases and J lost 15, with 10 bases in between. This CDR3 has 8 residues. CDR3 protein: CATGRRFF. The CDR3 DNA reads as TGTGCCACGGGCCGCAGGTTCTTC.

V usage is TRBV5-1 and J usage is TRBJ2-5; 10 bases match TRBD2. J gave up 2 bases and V 1 base, and 2 bases lay outside the gene matches. The germline gives CDR1 SGHRS, CDR2 YFSETQ. The CDR3 has 15 residues. The chain's CDR3 is CASSLKLAGQETQYF. The CDR3 DNA reads TGCGCCAGCAGCTTGAAACTAGCGGGGCAAGAGACCCAGTACTTC.

V gene TRBV7-9 combines with J gene TRBJ2-3, with D maybe TRBD2 (6 bases). This CDR3 has 12 amino acids. Germline values: CDR1 SEHNR, CDR2 FQNEAQ (reference sequence). The V end was cut by 9 bases, the J end by 2 bases, with 9 bases between. The CDR3 DNA is TGTGCCAGGGGCGGGGTCACAGATACGCAGTATTTT. This encodes CARGGVTDTQYF.

The chain couples TRBV6-5 to TRBJ1-2; 7 nucleotides match TRBD1. This CDR3 region has 13 residues. V was clipped by 10 bases and J by 1 base; unmatched bases: 6. Germline CDR1 MNHEY, CDR2 SVGAGI. CDR3 DNA: TGTGCCACTCGGGACAGATATAACTATGGCTACACCTTC. Translation gives CATRDRYNYGYTF.

In its sample, this clone was seen a few times. V is TRBV7-9 and J is TRBJ2-7, with D uncertain. This CDR3 has 10 residues. Germline V gene data show CDR1 as SEHNR and CDR2 as FQNEAQ (reference sequence). V gave up 6 bases and J gave up 4 bases, with 4 bases separating them. This CDR3 reads CASSGYEQYF. The CDR3, as DNA: TGTGCCAGCAGTGGGTACGAGCAGTACTTC.

The CDR3 region has the DNA TGTGCCGTTCTAGCGGGGGGGCTTGTGGAGACCCAGTACTTC. Protein product: CAVLAGGLVETQYF. The chain is built from TRBV2 and TRBJ2-5; 12 bases line up with TRBD2. The CDR3 sequence is 14 residues long. CDR1 SNHLY and CDR2 FYNNEI come from the germline V gene. After removal of 11 bases from V and 5 bases from J, the junction contained 9 bases not matched to a gene.

DNA of the CDR3: TGTGCCAGCAGCTTAAGCGGTGTGGGCGAGCAGTACTTC. As protein: CASSLSGVGEQYF. V usage is TRBV7-3 and J usage is TRBJ2-7, with no clear D. The CDR3 consists of 13 residues. V shed 1 base and J shed 6 bases, with 10 bases lying between them. Germline-derived CDR1 and CDR2 are SGHTA and FQGTGA.

J is TRBJ1-4 and V is TRBV7-9; D remains ambiguous. CDR1 is SEHNR and CDR2 is FQNEAQ in the germline V gene (reference sequence). The CDR3 length is 14 residues. Trimming took 5 bases from V and 2 from J, leaving 9 bases between them. This chain's CDR3 is CASSPVATNEKLFF. DNA for the CDR3: TGTGCCAGCAGCCCCGTAGCCACTAATGAAAAACTGTTTTTT. Full variable domain (rest looked up from reference TRBV7-9 and TRBJ1-4): DTGVSQNPRHKITKRGQNVTFRCDPISEHNRLYWYRQTLGQGPEFLTYFQNEAQLEKSRLLSDRFSAERPKGSFSTLEIQRTEQGDSAMYLCASSPVATNEKLFFGSGTQLSVL.

The V and J genes are TRBV29-1 and TRBJ1-4, with D uncertain. The CDR3 runs to 12 residues. Germline values: CDR1 SQVTM, CDR2 ANQGSEA. Trimming pared 6 bases from V and 4 bases from J, leaving 9 bases between. Here the CDR3 reads CSVQRVNEKLFF. The CDR3 DNA is TGCAGCGTCCAACGGGTTAATGAAAAACTGTTTTTT.

The V call is TRBV6-1, the J call TRBJ1-1; D not resolved. Germline assignment: CDR1 MNHNS and CDR2 SASEGT. V was clipped by 2 bases and J by 8 bases, with 9 bases between them. The CDR3 runs to 12 residues. DNA of the CDR3: TGTGCCAGCAGTGAATCCAGATCCGAAGCTTTCTTT. It translates to CASSESRSEAFF.

Only one count was recorded for this clone. V is TRBV5-1 and J is TRBJ2-2; D is uncertain. Germline V CDR1 and CDR2: SGHRS, YFSETQ. CDR3 length equals 13 residues. The V end was cut by 1 base, the J end by 6 bases, with 7 bases between. The CDR3 loop is CASSLPPAGELFF. CDR3 nucleotides: TGCGCCAGCAGCTTGCCTCCGGCCGGGGAGCTGTTTTTT.

In DNA, the CDR3 is TGTGCCAGCAGCCCCGGCGGAGACCTCTTCGAGCAGTACTTC. Amino acid sequence: CASSPGGDLFEQYF. This rearrangement joins TRBV7-2 to TRBJ2-7; no reliable D call. The germline V gene encodes CDR1 SGHTA and CDR2 FQGNSA. Trimming took 5 bases from V and 6 from J, leaving 17 bases between them. The CDR3 is made up of 14 amino acids.